This T cell receptor beta chain was profiled in a study of cytomegalovirus exposure and HLA in healthy donors. PCR used 60 Vbeta primers and 13 Jbeta primers. Assay: immunoSEQ multiplex PCR; the TCRdb copy retains only in-frame clones and omits some. The table has 65,000 to 75,000 clones, 55% to 75% seen once. This sequence was found in a man between 40 and 49 years old in good health and CMV-seropositive. Sequencing used PBMCs.

The CDR3 region has the DNA TGTGCCAGCAGCGAGGGGGTGCCTACCTACGAGCAGTACTTC. Its protein is CASSEGVPTYEQYF. This chain links TRBV9 with TRBJ2-7, with D possibly matching TRBD1 (6 bases). V dropped 3 bases and J dropped 2 bases, with 12 bases sitting between them. In germline, CDR1 is SGDLS, CDR2 YYNGEE. The CDR3 consists of 14 residues.